This T cell receptor (beta chain) was captured by sequencing in a study of OX40 agonist ivuxolimab in advanced cancers. About the study: Patients' therapy was ivuxolimab, an antibody that acts as an agonist of OX40 (CD134). Patients were 82.7% male with ages roughly 23 to 90, mean 60. One patient with hepatocellular carcinoma and two with cutaneous melanoma, three in all, had partial responses.

Using immunoSEQ multiplex PCR, the repertoire was profiled, and TCRdb retains in-frame clones only, with some absent. The sample has 65,000 to 75,000 clones; around 83% are singletons. Losses at the gene ends were 6 bases for V and 2 bases for J; bases not matched to a gene: 4. CDR1 is SEHNR and CDR2 is FQNEAQ in the germline V gene (reference sequence). The CDR3 runs to 14 residues. This sequence originates from an adult with an advanced solid tumor such as melanoma, head and neck, liver or kidney cancer. The sequencing here drew on CD4+ or CD8+ T cells sorted from blood, taken in a trial of the OX40 agonist ivuxolimab. This chain connects TRBV7-9 to TRBJ2-1; TRBD2 matches 7 bases. The CDR3 protein is CASRPSGTYNEQFF. CDR3 sequence (DNA): TGTGCCAGCAGACCTAGCGGTACCTACAATGAGCAGTTCTTC.